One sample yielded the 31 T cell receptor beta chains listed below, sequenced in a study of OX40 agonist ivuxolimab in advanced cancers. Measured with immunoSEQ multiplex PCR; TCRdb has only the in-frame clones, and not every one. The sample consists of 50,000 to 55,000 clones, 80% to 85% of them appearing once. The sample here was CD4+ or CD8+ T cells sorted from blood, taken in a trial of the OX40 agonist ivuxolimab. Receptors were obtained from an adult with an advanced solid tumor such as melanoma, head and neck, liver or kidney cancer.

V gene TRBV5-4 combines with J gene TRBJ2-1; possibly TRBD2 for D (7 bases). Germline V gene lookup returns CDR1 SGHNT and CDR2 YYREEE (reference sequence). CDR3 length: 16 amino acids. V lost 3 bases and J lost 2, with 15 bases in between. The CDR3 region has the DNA TGTGCCAGCAGCTACGGGGGGACAAGTACCTACAATGAGCAGTTCTTC. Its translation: CASSYGGTSTYNEQFF.

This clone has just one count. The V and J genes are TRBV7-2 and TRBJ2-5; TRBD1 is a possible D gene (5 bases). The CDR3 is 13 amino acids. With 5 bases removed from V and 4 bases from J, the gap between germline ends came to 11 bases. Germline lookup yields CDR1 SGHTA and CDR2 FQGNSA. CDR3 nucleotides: TGTGCCAGCAGCCCACCAAGGGGAGAGACCCAGTACTTC. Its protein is CASSPPRGETQYF.

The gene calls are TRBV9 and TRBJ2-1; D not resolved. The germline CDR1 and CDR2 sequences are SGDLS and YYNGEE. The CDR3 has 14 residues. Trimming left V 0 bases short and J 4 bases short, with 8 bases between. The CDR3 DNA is TGTGCCAGCAGCGTAGTCTCGCAGTACAATGAGCAGTTCTTC. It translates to CASSVVSQYNEQFF.

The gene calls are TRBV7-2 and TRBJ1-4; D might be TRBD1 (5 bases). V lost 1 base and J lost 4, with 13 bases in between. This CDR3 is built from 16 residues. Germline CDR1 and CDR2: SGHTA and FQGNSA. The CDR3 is CASSLVALGGNEKLFF. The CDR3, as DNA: TGTGCCAGCAGCTTAGTGGCCCTGGGGGGTAATGAAAAACTGTTTTTT.

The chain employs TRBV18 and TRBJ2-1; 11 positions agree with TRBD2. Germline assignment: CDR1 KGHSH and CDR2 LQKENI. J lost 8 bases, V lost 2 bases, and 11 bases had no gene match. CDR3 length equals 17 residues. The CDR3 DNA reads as TGTGCCAGCTCACCAGAACTAGCGGGAGCTGTCGGGGATGAGCAGTTCTTC. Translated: CASSPELAGAVGDEQFF. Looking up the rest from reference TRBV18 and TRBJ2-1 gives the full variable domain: NAGVMQNPRHLVRRRGQEARLRCSPMKGHSHVYWYRQLPEEGLKFMVYLQKENIIDESGMPKERFSAEFPKEGPSILRIQQVVRGDSAAYFCASSPELAGAVGDEQFFGPGTRLTVL.

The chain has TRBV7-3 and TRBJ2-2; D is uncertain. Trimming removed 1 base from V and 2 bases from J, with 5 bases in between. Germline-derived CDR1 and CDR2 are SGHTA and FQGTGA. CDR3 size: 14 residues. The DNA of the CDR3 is TGTGCCAGCAGCTTAAGGGTCAACACCGGGGAGCTGTTTTTT. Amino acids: CASSLRVNTGELFF.

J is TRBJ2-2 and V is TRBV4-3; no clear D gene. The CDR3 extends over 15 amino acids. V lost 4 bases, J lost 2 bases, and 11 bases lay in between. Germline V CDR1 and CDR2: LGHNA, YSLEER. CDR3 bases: TGCGCCAGCAGCCTAGGACCTCTCAACACCGGGGAGCTGTTTTTT. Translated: CASSLGPLNTGELFF.

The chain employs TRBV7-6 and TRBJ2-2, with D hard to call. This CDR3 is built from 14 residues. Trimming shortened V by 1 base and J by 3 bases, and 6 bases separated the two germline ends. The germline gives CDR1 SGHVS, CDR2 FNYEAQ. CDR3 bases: TGTGCCAGCAGCTTAGTTCGGGACACCGGGGAGCTGTTTTTT. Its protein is CASSLVRDTGELFF.

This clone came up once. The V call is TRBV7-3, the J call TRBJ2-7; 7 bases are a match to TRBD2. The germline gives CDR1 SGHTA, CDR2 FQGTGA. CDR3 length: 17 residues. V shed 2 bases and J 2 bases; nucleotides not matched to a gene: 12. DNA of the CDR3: TGTGCCAGCAGCTTAGGGGAGGAGCTAGCGGAACCCTACGAGCAGTACTTC. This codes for CASSLGEELAEPYEQYF.

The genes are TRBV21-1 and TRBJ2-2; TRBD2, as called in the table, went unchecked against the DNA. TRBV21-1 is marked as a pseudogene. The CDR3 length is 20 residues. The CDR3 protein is CASSKWRLAGGPGRTGELFF. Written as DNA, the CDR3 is TGTGCCAGCAGCAAATGGAGACTAGCGGGAGGGCCGGGGAGAACCGGGGAGCTGTTTTTT.

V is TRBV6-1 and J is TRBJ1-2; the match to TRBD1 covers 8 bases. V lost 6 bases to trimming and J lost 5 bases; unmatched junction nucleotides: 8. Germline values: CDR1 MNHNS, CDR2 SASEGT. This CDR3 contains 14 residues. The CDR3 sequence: CASSPGQAMYGYTF. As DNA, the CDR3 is TGTGCCAGCAGCCCGGGACAGGCGATGTATGGCTACACCTTC.

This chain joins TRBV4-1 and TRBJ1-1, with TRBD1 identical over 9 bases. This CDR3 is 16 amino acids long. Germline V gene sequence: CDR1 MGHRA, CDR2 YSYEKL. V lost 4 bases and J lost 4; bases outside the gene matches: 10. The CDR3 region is CASSRLKTGGITEAFF. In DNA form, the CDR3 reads TGCGCCAGCAGCCGACTGAAGACAGGGGGGATCACTGAAGCTTTCTTT.

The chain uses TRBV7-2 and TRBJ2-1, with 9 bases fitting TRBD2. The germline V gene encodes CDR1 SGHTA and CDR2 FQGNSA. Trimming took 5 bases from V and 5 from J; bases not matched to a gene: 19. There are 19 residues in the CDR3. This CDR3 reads CASSRRTAASGIKDNEQFF. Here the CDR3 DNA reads TGTGCCAGCAGCCGCCGAACGGCGGCTAGCGGGATAAAGGACAATGAGCAGTTCTTC.

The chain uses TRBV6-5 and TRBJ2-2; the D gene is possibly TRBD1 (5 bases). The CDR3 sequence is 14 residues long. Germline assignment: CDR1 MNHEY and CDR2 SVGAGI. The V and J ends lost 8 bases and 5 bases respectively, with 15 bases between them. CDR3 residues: CASVFAQGTGELFF. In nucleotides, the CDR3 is TGTGCCAGCGTGTTTGCCCAGGGAACCGGGGAGCTGTTTTTT.

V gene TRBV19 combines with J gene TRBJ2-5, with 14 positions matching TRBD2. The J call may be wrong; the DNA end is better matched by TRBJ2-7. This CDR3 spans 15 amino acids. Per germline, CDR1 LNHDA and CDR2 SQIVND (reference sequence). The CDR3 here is CASRGLAGDINEQYF. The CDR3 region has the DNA TGTGCCAGTAGGGGACTAGCGGGAGACATAAACGAGCAGTACTTC.

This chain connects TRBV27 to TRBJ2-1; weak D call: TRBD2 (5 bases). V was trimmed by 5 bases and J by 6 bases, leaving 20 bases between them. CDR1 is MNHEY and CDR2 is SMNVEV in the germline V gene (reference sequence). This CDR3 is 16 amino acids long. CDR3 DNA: TGTGCCAGCAGTAGATATAGCGATGCCCTCGGCAATGAGCAGTTCTTC. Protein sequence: CASSRYSDALGNEQFF.

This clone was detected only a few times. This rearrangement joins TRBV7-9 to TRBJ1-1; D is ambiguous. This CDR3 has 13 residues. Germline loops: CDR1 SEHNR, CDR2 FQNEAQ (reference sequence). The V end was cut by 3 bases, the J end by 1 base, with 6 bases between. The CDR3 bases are TGTGCCAGCAGCTTTGGCGGGAACACTGAAGCTTTCTTT. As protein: CASSFGGNTEAFF.

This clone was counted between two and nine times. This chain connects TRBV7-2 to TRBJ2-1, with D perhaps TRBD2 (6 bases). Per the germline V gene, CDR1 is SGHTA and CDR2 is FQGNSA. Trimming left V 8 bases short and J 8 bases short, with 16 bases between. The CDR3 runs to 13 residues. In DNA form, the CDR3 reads TGTGCCAGCTCGGGGGTGTCTAGAGATGAGCAGTTCTTC. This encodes CASSGVSRDEQFF.

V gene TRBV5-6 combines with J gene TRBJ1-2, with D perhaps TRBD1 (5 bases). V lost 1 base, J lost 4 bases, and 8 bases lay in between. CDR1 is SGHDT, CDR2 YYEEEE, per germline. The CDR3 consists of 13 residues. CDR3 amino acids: CASSLSQGYGYTF. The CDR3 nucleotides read TGTGCCAGCAGCTTGTCGCAGGGCTATGGCTACACCTTC.

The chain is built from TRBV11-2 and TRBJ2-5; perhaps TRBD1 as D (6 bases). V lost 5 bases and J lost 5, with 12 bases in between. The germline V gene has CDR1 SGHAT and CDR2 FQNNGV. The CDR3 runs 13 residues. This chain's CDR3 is CASSRGQSETQYF. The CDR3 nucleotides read TGTGCCAGCAGCCGTGGACAGTCGGAGACCCAGTACTTC.

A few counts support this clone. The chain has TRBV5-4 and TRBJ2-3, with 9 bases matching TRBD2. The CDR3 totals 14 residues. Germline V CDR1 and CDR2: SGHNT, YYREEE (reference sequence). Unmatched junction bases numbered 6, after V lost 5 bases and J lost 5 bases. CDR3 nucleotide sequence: TGTGCCAGCAGATTAGCGGGAGTTGGAGATACGCAGTATTTT. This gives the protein CASRLAGVGDTQYF. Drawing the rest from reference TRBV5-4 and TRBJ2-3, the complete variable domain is ETGVTQSPTHLIKTRGQQVTLRCSSQSGHNTVSWYQQALGQGPQFIFQYYREEENGRGNFPPRFSGLQFPNYSSELNVNALELDDSALYLCASRLAGVGDTQYFGPGTRLTVL.

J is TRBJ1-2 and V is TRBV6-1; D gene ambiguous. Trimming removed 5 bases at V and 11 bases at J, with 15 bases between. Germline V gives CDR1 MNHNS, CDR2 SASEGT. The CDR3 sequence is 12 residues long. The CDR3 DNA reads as TGTGCCAGCAGTTCCTTCCGCAGGCCTTACACCTTC. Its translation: CASSSFRRPYTF.

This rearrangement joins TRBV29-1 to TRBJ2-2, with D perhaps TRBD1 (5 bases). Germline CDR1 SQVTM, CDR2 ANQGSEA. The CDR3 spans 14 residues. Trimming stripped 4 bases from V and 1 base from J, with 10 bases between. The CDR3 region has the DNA TGCAGCGTTGGGGGCAGGCAGAACACCGGGGAGCTGTTTTTT. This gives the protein CSVGGRQNTGELFF.

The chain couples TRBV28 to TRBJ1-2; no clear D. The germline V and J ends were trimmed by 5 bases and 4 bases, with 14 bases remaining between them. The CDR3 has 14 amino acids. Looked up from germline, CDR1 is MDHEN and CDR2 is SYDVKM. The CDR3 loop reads CASSISPEVYGYTF. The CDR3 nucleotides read TGTGCCAGCAGTATCAGCCCTGAGGTCTATGGCTACACCTTC.

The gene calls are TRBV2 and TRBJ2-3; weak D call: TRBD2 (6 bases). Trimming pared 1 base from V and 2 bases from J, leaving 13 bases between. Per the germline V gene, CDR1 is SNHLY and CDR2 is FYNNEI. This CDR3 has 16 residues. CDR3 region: CASSEGRALITDTQYF. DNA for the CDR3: TGTGCCAGCAGTGAAGGGAGGGCACTAATCACAGATACGCAGTATTTT.

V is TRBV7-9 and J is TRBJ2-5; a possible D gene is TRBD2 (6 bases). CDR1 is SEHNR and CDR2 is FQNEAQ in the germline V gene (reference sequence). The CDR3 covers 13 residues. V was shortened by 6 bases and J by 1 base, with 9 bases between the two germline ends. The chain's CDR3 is CASSGRPQETQYF. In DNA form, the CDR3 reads TGTGCCAGCAGTGGGAGGCCCCAAGAGACCCAGTACTTC.

CDR3 DNA sequence: TGTGCCAGCAGCTTCACTAGCGAGTACACCGGGGAGCTGTTTTTT. Protein: CASSFTSEYTGELFF. The V call is TRBV11-3, the J call TRBJ2-2; 7 bases are a match to TRBD2. The junction had 4 bases not matched to a gene; V was cut back by 3 bases and J by 3 bases. Looked up from germline, CDR1 is SGHNT and CDR2 is YENEEA. The length of the CDR3 is 15 residues.

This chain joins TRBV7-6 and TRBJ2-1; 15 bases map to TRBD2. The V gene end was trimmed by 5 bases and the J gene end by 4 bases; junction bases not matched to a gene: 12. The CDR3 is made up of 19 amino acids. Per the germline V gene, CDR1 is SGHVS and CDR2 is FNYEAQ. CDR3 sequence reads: CASSQGLAGGPSWYNEQFF. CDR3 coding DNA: TGTGCCAGCAGCCAAGGACTAGCGGGAGGGCCCAGCTGGTACAATGAGCAGTTCTTC. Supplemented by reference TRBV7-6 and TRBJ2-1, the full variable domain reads GAGVSQSPRYKVTKRGQDVALRCDPISGHVSLYWYRQALGQGPEFLTYFNYEAQQDKSGLPNDRFSAERPEGSISTLTIQRTEQRDSAMYRCASSQGLAGGPSWYNEQFFGPGTRLTVL.

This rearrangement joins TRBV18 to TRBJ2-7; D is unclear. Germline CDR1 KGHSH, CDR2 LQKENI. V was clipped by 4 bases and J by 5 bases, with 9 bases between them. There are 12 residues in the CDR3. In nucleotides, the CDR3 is TGTGCCAGCTCACTCGTCCGTAACGAGCAGTACTTC. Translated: CASSLVRNEQYF.

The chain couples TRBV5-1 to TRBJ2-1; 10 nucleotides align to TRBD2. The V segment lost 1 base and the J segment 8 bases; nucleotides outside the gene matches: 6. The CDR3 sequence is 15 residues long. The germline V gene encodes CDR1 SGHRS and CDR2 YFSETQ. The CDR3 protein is CASSLTSGTSHEQFF. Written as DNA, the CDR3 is TGCGCCAGCAGCTTGACTAGCGGGACTTCTCATGAGCAGTTCTTC. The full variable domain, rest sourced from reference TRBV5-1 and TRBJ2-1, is KAGVTQTPRYLIKTRGQQVTLSCSPISGHRSVSWYQQTPGQGLQFLFEYFSETQRNKGNFPGRFSGRQFSNSRSEMNVSTLELGDSALYLCASSLTSGTSHEQFFGPGTRLTVL.

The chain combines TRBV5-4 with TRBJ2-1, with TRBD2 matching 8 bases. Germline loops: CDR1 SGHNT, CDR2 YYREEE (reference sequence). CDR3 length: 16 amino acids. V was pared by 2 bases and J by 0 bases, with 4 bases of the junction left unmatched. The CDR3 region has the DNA TGTGCCAGCAGCTTCAGTGGGACTAGCTCCTACAATGAGCAGTTCTTC. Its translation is CASSFSGTSSYNEQFF.